This entry lists 26 T cell receptor beta chains sequenced from one sample in a study of cytomegalovirus exposure and HLA in healthy donors. Primers included in the PCR were 60 Vbeta and 13 Jbeta primers. The table came from immunoSEQ multiplex PCR; TCRdb's copy has only in-frame clones and leaves some out. Here the sample spans more than 90,000 clones, about four fifths being singletons. The sequenced sample consisted of PBMCs. The receptors originated from a man aged 25 to 40 in good health and CMV-seropositive.

The chain uses TRBV30 and TRBJ1-1; no definite D call. Germline V gives CDR1 GTSNPN, CDR2 SVGIG (reference sequence). V lost 4 bases and J lost 0, with 9 bases in between. CDR3 size: 13 residues. The CDR3 bases are TGTGCCTGGACTGACGGGTTGAACACTGAAGCTTTCTTT. Protein sequence: CAWTDGLNTEAFF. Complete variable domain (other parts from reference TRBV30 and TRBJ1-1): SQTIHQWPATLVQPVGSPLSLECTVEGTSNPNLYWYRQAAGRGLQLLFYSVGIGQISSEVPQNLSASRPQDRQFILSSKKLLLSDSGFYLCAWTDGLNTEAFFGQGTRLTVV.

The chain links TRBV5-1 to TRBJ1-2; D remains unclear. CDR1 and CDR2 (germline): SGHRS, YFSETQ. Trimming left V 3 bases short and J 7 bases short, with 16 bases between. CDR3 length: 14 residues. The CDR3 sequence is CASSSSPLEFGYTF. The CDR3 region has the DNA TGCGCCAGCAGCTCCTCCCCGTTAGAGTTTGGCTACACCTTC.

This sequence joins TRBV14 and TRBJ1-1, with D unresolved. The germline V gene has CDR1 SGHDN and CDR2 FVKESK. The germline V and J ends were trimmed by 1 base and 8 bases, with 17 bases remaining between them. The length of the CDR3 is 15 residues. CDR3 nucleotides: TGTGCCAGCAGCCAAGGGGCGACGTGGACTCCCGAAGCTTTCTTT. Encoded protein: CASSQGATWTPEAFF.

The chain uses TRBV7-3 and TRBJ1-2; D unresolved. CDR1 and CDR2 from the germline V gene are SGHTA and FQGTGA. Trimming removed 1 base at V and 4 bases at J, with 13 bases between. The CDR3 length is 15 residues. CDR3 DNA: TGTGCCAGCAGCTTAAGAGGAGCGGATTCCTATGGCTACACCTTC. Translating it yields CASSLRGADSYGYTF.

This clone was seen only once. The chain has TRBV18 and TRBJ2-2; 9 bases match TRBD1. Germline CDR1 KGHSH, CDR2 LQKENI. With V trimmed by 4 bases and J by 4 bases, 4 bases remained unmatched. The CDR3 has 15 residues. CDR3 sequence reads: CASSRGQGTTGELFF. The CDR3 region has the DNA TGTGCCAGCTCACGCGGACAGGGGACCACCGGGGAGCTGTTTTTT.

The chain recombines TRBV5-1 with TRBJ2-3, with a possible D match to TRBD1 (7 bases). Germline V gene data show CDR1 as SGHRS and CDR2 as YFSETQ. CDR3 length: 14 amino acids. Trimming removed 6 bases at V and 3 bases at J, with 14 bases between. Written as DNA, the CDR3 is TGCGCCAGCACTACGGAGGGGGCAACAGATACGCAGTATTTT. Encoded protein: CASTTEGATDTQYF.

This clone was found once. The rearrangement joins TRBV10-1 to TRBJ1-5; 7 bases are a match to TRBD1. After removal of 7 bases from V and 3 bases from J, the junction contained 3 bases not matched to a gene. This CDR3 has 13 residues. Germline lookup yields CDR1 WNHNN and CDR2 SYGVQD (reference sequence). CDR3 residues: CASKGTDNQPQHF. In DNA form, the CDR3 reads TGCGCCAGCAAAGGGACAGACAATCAGCCCCAGCATTTT.

This clone was found a few times. The chain couples TRBV18 to TRBJ2-1; 9 positions agree with TRBD2. Looked up from germline, CDR1 is KGHSH and CDR2 is LQKENI. The CDR3 is 14 amino acids. Unmatched junction bases numbered 2, after V lost 3 bases and J lost 5 bases. CDR3 loop: CASSPVAGDNEQFF. CDR3 bases: TGTGCCAGCTCACCCGTAGCGGGGGACAATGAGCAGTTCTTC. Full variable domain (rest looked up from reference TRBV18 and TRBJ2-1): NAGVMQNPRHLVRRRGQEARLRCSPMKGHSHVYWYRQLPEEGLKFMVYLQKENIIDESGMPKERFSAEFPKEGPSILRIQQVVRGDSAAYFCASSPVAGDNEQFFGPGTRLTVL.

The V and J genes are TRBV28 and TRBJ2-5; 8 bases are shared with TRBD1. The end of the DNA is better explained by TRBJ2-7, so the J call may be wrong. Germline V gives CDR1 MDHEN, CDR2 SYDVKM. The CDR3 extends over 15 amino acids. Written as DNA, the CDR3 is TGTGCCAGCAGTCCCCCGGGGACAGGCCGCTACGAGCAGTACTTC. This sequence encodes CASSPPGTGRYEQYF.

The J gene is TRBJ2-5, the V gene TRBV11-2, with 9 bases lining up with TRBD2. There are 13 residues in the CDR3. Germline CDR1 is SGHAT and CDR2 is FQNNGV. The junction had 3 bases not matched to a gene; V was cut back by 5 bases and J by 5 bases. As DNA, the CDR3 is TGTGCCAGCAGCAATGGACTAGCGGAGACCCAGTACTTC. Its protein product is CASSNGLAETQYF.

The chain is built from TRBV5-6 and TRBJ1-1, with D unclear. Germline V gene lookup returns CDR1 SGHDT and CDR2 YYEEEE. The CDR3 contains 14 residues. Between the trimmed V and J ends, which lost 5 bases and 1 base, there was a span of 12 bases. The CDR3: CASRGPGGNTEAFF. CDR3 nucleotide sequence: TGTGCCAGCAGGGGCCCTGGAGGGAACACTGAAGCTTTCTTT. Drawing the rest from reference TRBV5-6 and TRBJ1-1, the complete variable domain is DAGVTQSPTHLIKTRGQQVTLRCSPKSGHDTVSWYQQALGQGPQFIFQYYEEEERQRGNFPDRFSGHQFPNYSSELNVNALLLGDSALYLCASRGPGGNTEAFFGQGTRLTVV.

This rearrangement joins TRBV11-2 to TRBJ2-3; 8 nucleotides agree with TRBD1. This CDR3 has 14 amino acids. From germline, CDR1 is SGHAT and CDR2 FQNNGV. The junction had 2 bases not matched to a gene; V was cut back by 6 bases and J by 0 bases. The CDR3, as DNA: TGTGCCAGCAGGGGACAGGAAAGCACAGATACGCAGTATTTT. This gives the protein CASRGQESTDTQYF.

This clone was detected only once. The gene calls are TRBV28 and TRBJ2-5; D gene unclear. Germline CDR1 MDHEN, CDR2 SYDVKM. V gave up 6 bases and J gave up 3 bases, with 14 bases separating them. The CDR3 is 14 residues long. The CDR3 DNA reads TGTGCCAGCAGGTCAGACCCGACAAAAGAGACCCAGTACTTC. Translating it yields CASRSDPTKETQYF.

The chain combines TRBV5-1 with TRBJ1-6; D uncertain. CDR1 is SGHRS and CDR2 is YFSETQ in the germline V gene. The CDR3 length is 16 residues. Trimming took 0 bases from V and 7 from J, leaving 14 bases between them. The CDR3 sequence is CASSLGREPGNSPLHF. In DNA, the CDR3 is TGCGCCAGCAGCTTGGGAAGGGAACCGGGGAATTCACCCCTCCACTTT.

Remarks on this clone: Other DNA variants within this sample encode the same CDR3. The V gene is TRBV5-1, the J gene TRBJ2-5; D ambiguous. The CDR3 covers 12 residues. Deletions cut 0 bases from V and 4 bases from J, with 4 bases between. Per the germline V gene, CDR1 is SGHRS and CDR2 is YFSETQ. CDR3 amino acids: CASSLAGETQYF. CDR3 in DNA: TGCGCCAGCAGCTTGGCGGGAGAGACCCAGTACTTC.

This rearrangement joins TRBV6-4 to TRBJ2-5, with unresolved D. Per the germline V gene, CDR1 is MRHNA and CDR2 is SNTAGT. V lost 3 bases to trimming and J lost 8 bases, with 13 bases between them. CDR3 size: 13 residues. CDR3 protein: CASSEEAAGTQYF. The CDR3 nucleotides read TGTGCCAGCAGTGAAGAGGCTGCTGGAACCCAGTACTTC.

A few counts support this clone. CDR3 DNA: TGTGCCAGCGGGAGGGAGGGGGGGTCCTACAATGAGCAGTTCTTC. Translating it yields CASGREGGSYNEQFF. The rearrangement uses TRBV6-1 and TRBJ2-1; perhaps TRBD2 as D (7 bases). V lost 8 bases and J 1 base, leaving 15 bases between the germline ends. CDR3 size: 15 residues. Germline V lookup: CDR1 MNHNS, CDR2 SASEGT.

This chain joins TRBV5-1 and TRBJ2-3, with 8 bases fitting TRBD1. The CDR3 runs to 15 residues. Trimming at V came to 0 bases and at J to 2 bases, leaving 2 bases not matched to a gene. Looked up from germline, CDR1 is SGHRS and CDR2 is YFSETQ. The CDR3 DNA sequence: TGCGCCAGCAGCTTGGAGGACAGGGACACAGATACGCAGTATTTT. As protein: CASSLEDRDTDTQYF.

The rearrangement uses TRBV14 and TRBJ1-3; a weak D match, TRBD1 (6 bases). The germline CDR1 and CDR2 sequences are SGHDN and FVKESK. Trimming cost V 5 bases and J 8 bases, with 16 bases left between them. The CDR3 contains 14 residues. The CDR3 sequence is CASSGRPGVDTIYF. For the CDR3, the DNA is TGTGCCAGCAGCGGAAGGCCAGGGGTGGACACCATATATTTT.

The chain couples TRBV7-9 to TRBJ2-1, with 9 bases identical to TRBD1. Germline V gene lookup returns CDR1 SEHNR and CDR2 FQNEAQ (reference sequence). Trimming at V came to 6 bases and at J to 10 bases, leaving 13 bases not matched to a gene. The CDR3 is 15 amino acids. The CDR3 here is CASSHTGQGIWEQFF. The DNA of the CDR3 is TGTGCCAGCAGTCATACGGGACAGGGTATATGGGAGCAGTTCTTC.

This chain joins TRBV15 and TRBJ1-1; 9 bases match TRBD1. Trimming cost V 3 bases and J 4 bases; bases outside gene matches: 0. The CDR3 sequence is 13 residues long. Germline V CDR1 and CDR2: LNHNV, YYDKDF (reference sequence). As DNA, the CDR3 is TGTGCCACCAGCAGGACAGGGGGCACTGAAGCTTTCTTT. Residues: CATSRTGGTEAFF.

This sequence joins TRBV4-2 and TRBJ2-2, with 8 bases that match TRBD2. Trimming took 4 bases from V and 0 from J; bases not matched to a gene: 13. From germline, CDR1 is LGHNA and CDR2 YNFKEQ. The CDR3 is made up of 19 amino acids. CDR3 in amino acids: CASSPGGTWRGANTGELFF. CDR3 bases: TGTGCCAGCAGCCCGGGCGGAACGTGGCGGGGGGCGAACACCGGGGAGCTGTTTTTT.

This clone was seen only once. The chain combines TRBV6-1 with TRBJ1-1; a possible D gene is TRBD1 (6 bases). CDR3 length: 16 amino acids. Germline loops: CDR1 MNHNS, CDR2 SASEGT. V lost 2 bases and J 8 bases, leaving 21 bases between the germline ends. The DNA of the CDR3 is TGTGCCAGCAGTGAATTAGGACAGACGCCTATTAAAGAAGCTTTCTTT. Translation gives CASSELGQTPIKEAFF.

This chain uses TRBV5-8 with TRBJ2-7; perhaps TRBD1 as D (5 bases). The V gene's germline CDR1 is SGHTS and CDR2 YDEGEE. The CDR3 is 12 residues long. Trimming took 1 base from V and 6 from J, leaving 8 bases between them. CDR3 sequence reads: CASSLRGREQYF. CDR3 nucleotides: TGTGCCAGCAGCTTGAGGGGTCGCGAGCAGTACTTC.

The chain uses TRBV6-5 and TRBJ1-1; TRBD1 agrees at 7 bases. CDR3 size: 14 residues. V lost 6 bases, J lost 4 bases, and 8 bases stayed unmatched. Germline V gene sequence: CDR1 MNHEY, CDR2 SVGAGI. CDR3 nucleotide sequence: TGTGCCAGCAGCCTACAGGGGCGGGTCACTGAAGCTTTCTTT. Protein product: CASSLQGRVTEAFF.

The V call is TRBV5-1, the J call TRBJ2-1; 8 positions agree with TRBD2. Germline loops: CDR1 SGHRS, CDR2 YFSETQ. The CDR3 consists of 20 residues. V shed 4 bases, J shed 0 bases, and the junction held 18 bases outside the gene matches. The CDR3 sequence: CASSPGASGFIRDSYNEQFF. The CDR3 DNA sequence: TGCGCCAGCAGCCCGGGGGCTAGCGGGTTTATTAGGGACTCCTACAATGAGCAGTTCTTC.